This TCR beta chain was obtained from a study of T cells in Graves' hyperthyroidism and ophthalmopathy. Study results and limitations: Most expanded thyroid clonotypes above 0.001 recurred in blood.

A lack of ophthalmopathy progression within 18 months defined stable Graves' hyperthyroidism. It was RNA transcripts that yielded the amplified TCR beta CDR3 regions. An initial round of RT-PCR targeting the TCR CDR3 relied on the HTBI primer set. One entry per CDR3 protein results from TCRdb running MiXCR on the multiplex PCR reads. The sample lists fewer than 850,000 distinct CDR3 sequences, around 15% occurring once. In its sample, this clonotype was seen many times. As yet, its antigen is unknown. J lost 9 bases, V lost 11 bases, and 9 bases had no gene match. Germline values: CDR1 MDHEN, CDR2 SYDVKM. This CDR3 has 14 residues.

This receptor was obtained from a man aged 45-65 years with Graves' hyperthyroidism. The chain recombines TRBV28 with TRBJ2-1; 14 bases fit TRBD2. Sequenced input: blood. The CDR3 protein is CAATGLAGVGEQFF. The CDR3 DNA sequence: TGTGCCGCGACGGGACTAGCGGGAGTGGGTGAGCAGTTCTTC. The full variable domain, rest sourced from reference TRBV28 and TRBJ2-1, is DVKVTQSSRYLVKRTGEKVFLECVQDMDHENMFWYRQDPGLGLRLIYFSYDVKMKEKGDIPEGYSVSREKKERFSLILESASTNQTSMYLCAATGLAGVGEQFFGPGTRLTVL.